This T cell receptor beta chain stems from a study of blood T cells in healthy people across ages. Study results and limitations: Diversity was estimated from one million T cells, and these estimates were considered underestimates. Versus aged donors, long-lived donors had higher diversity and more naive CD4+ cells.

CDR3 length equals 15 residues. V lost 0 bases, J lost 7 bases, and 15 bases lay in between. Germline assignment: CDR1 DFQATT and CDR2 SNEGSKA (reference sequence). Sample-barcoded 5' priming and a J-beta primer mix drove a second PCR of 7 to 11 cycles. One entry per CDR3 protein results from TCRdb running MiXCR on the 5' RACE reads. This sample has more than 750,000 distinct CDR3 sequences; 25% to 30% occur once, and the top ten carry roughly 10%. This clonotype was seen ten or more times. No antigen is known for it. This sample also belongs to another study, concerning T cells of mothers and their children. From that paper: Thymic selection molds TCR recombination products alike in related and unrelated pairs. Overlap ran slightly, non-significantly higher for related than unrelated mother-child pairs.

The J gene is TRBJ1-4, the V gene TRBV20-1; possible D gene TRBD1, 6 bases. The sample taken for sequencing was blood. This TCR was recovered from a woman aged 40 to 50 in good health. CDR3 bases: TGCAGTGCTAGAGACCCCGGGACATGGGGTGAAAAACTGTTTTTT. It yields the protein CSARDPGTWGEKLFF.